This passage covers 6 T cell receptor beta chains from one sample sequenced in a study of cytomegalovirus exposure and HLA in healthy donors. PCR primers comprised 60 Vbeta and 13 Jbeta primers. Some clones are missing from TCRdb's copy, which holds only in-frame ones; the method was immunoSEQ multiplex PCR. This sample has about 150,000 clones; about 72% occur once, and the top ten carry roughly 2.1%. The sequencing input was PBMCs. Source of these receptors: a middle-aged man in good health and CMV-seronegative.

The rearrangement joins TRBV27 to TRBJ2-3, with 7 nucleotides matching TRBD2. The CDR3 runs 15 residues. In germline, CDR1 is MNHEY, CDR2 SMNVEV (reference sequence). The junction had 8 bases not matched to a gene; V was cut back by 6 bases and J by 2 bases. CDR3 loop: CASSVVGGYTDTQYF. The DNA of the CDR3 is TGTGCCAGCAGCGTCGTGGGAGGGTACACAGATACGCAGTATTTT.

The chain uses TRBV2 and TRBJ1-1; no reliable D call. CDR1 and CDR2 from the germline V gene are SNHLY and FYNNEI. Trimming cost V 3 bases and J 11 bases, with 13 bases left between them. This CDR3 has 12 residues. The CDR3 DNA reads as TGTGCCAGCAGTGACCCACGCAGAACGGCTTTCTTT. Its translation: CASSDPRRTAFF.

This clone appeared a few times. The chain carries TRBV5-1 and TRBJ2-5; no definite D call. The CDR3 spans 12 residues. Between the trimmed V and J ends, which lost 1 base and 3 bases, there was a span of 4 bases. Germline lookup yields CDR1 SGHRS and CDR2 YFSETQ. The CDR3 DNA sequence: TGCGCCAGCAGCTTGATAGAAGAGACCCAGTACTTC. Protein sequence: CASSLIEETQYF.

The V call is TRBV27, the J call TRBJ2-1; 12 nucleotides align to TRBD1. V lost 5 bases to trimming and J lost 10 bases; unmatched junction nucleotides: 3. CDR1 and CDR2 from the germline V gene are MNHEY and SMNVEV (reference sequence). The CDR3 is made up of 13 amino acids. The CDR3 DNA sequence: TGTGCCAGCAGTGGGACAGGGGGCAGGGAGCAGTTCTTC. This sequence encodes CASSGTGGREQFF.

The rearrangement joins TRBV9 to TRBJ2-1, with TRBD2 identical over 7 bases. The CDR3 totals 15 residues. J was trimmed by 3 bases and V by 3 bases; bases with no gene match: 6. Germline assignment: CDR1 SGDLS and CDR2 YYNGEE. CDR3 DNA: TGTGCCAGCAGCGCGCTAGCGGTCCTCTACAATGAGCAGTTCTTC. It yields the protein CASSALAVLYNEQFF.

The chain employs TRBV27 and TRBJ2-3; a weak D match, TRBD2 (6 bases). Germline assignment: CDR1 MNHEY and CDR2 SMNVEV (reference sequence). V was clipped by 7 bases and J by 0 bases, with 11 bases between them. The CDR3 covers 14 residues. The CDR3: CASNRDFSTDTQYF. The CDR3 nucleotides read TGTGCCAGCAACCGGGACTTTAGCACAGATACGCAGTATTTT.